This is a list of T cell receptor beta chains from one sample in a study of blood T cell repertoires in COVID-19. Repertoires were generated with immunoSEQ multiplex PCR, while TCRdb's copy carries only in-frame clones and drops some. The data show about 160,000 clones, with roughly 90% seen just once and less than 3% held by the top ten. The sample taken for sequencing was peripheral blood. These TCRs come from a man aged 60 to 69 with acute or convalescent COVID-19. CDR3s include the opening cysteine and the closing phenylalanine or tryptophan.

v_gene	j_gene	CDR3aa
TRBV5-5	TRBJ1-1	CASSSSPTEAFF
TRBV16	TRBJ2-7	CASSRDSIYEQYF
TRBV19	TRBJ1-1	CASIGGIIDTEAFF
TRBV7-6	TRBJ2-3	CASSVTFLGLAGGTDTQYF
TRBV5-1	TRBJ2-1	CASSLGAGGPQFF
TRBV11-2	TRBJ2-2	CASRYDRGRTTGELFF
TRBV9	TRBJ1-6	CASSGRDRGLNSPLHF
TRBV6-2/TRBV6-3	TRBJ1-6	CASTPAAVYNSPLHF
TRBV24-1	TRBJ1-2	CATSDPTANYGYTF
TRBV19	TRBJ1-4	CASSTSANEKLFF
TRBV4-1	TRBJ2-2	CASSRTSGNTGELFF
TRBV11-2	TRBJ2-7	CASSLSRTDLSYEQYF
TRBV7-2	TRBJ1-3	CASSPSTRNTIYF
TRBV4-2	TRBJ1-1	CASSQERVTEAFF
TRBV4-2	TRBJ1-4	CASSSPGGEKLFF
TRBV28	TRBJ1-2	CASSLRGPDYGYTF
TRBV10-3	TRBJ2-2	CAISESMAAGAGELFF
TRBV5-1	TRBJ1-3	CASSPQGQGLSGNTIYF
TRBV5-4	TRBJ2-5	CASSSAETQYF
TRBV2	TRBJ2-1	CASSWDGLNNEQFF
TRBV5-1	TRBJ1-1	CASDRGTENTEAFF
TRBV9	TRBJ2-5	CASSGGLAGVGETQYF
TRBV5-4	TRBJ1-2	CASSLIGVYGYTF
TRBV5-1	TRBJ1-1	CASSSRPPQGTVNTEAFF
TRBV29-1	TRBJ2-3	CSVDGGGDTQYF
TRBV12-5	TRBJ1-4	CASGLSISGHNEKLFF
TRBV7-3	TRBJ2-3	CASSFGFTDTQYF
TRBV5-6	TRBJ1-2	CASSRQDYGYTF
TRBV19	TRBJ1-1	CASIGDTGKEAFF
TRBV9	TRBJ2-7	CASSGVNRHEQYF
TRBV7-8	TRBJ2-7	CASSLPAGEWEQYF
TRBV18	TRBJ1-1	CASSWAKVGTEAFF
TRBV6-5	TRBJ1-2	CASSQGQATGYTF
TRBV14	TRBJ1-6	CASSHPGGSYNSPLHF
TRBV4-1	TRBJ1-5	CASSQQDRQEDQPQHF
TRBV7-9	TRBJ1-1	CASSLAQGTEAFF
TRBV27	TRBJ1-2	CASRPRATGEYDYTF
TRBV27	TRBJ1-2	CASSTGTGSFGYTF
TRBV24-1	TRBJ2-5	CATMVIGGALKRETQYF
TRBV7-9	TRBJ1-5	CASSSTGWQPQHF
TRBV19	TRBJ1-1	CASSRGGKNTEAFF
TRBV5-5	TRBJ1-5	CASSGGATSNQPQHF
TRBV19	TRBJ2-2	CASGQGQGTGELFF
TRBV7-2	TRBJ1-4	CASSLDRGEKKLFF
TRBV6-1	TRBJ1-2	CASSDPGQGVDGYTF
TRBV5-6	TRBJ2-7	CASRGQGTSSYEQYF
TRBV7-3	TRBJ2-3	CASSSGQGTDTQYF
TRBV3-1/TRBV3-2	TRBJ1-2	CASSRTGSWNYGYTF
TRBV7-9	TRBJ1-2	CASSSGDRGPGYTF
TRBV7-3	TRBJ2-3	CASSLGQGNSDTQYF
TRBV6-5	TRBJ1-2	CASSLRQGNDGYTF
TRBV7-2	TRBJ1-3	CASSSITSSGNTIYF